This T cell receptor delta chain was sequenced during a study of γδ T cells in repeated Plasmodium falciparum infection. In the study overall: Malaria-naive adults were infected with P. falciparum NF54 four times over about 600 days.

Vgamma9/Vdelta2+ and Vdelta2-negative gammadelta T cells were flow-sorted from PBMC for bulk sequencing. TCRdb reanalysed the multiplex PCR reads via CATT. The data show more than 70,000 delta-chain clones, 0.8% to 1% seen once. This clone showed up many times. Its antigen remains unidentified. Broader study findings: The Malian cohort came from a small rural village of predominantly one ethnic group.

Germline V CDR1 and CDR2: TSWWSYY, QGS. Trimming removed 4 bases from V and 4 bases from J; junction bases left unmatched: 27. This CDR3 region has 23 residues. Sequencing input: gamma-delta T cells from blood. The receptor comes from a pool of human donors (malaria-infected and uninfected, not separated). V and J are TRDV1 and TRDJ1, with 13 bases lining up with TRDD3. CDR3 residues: CALGASTPPVLGDTREEHDKLIF. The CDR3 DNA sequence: TGTGCTCTTGGGGCCTCAACCCCACCCGTACTGGGGGATACGCGTGAGGAACACGATAAACTCATCTTT.